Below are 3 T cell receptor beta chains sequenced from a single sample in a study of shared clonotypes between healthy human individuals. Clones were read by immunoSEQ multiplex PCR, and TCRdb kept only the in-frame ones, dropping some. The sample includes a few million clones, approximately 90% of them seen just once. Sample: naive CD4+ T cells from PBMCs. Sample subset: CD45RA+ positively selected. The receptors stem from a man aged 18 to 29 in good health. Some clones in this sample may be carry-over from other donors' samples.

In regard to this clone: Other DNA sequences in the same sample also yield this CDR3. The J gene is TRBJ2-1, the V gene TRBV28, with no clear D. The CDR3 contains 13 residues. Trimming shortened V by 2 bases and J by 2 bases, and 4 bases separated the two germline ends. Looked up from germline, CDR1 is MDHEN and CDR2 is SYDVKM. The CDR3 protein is CASSLAAYNEQFF. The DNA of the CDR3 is TGTGCCAGCAGTTTAGCGGCCTACAATGAGCAGTTCTTC.

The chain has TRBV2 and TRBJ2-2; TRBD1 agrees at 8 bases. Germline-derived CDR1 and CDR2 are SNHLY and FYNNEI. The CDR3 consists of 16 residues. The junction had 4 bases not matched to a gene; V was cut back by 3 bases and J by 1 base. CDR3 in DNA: TGTGCCAGCAGTGACAGGGGGCGCGGGAACACCGGGGAGCTGTTTTTT. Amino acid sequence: CASSDRGRGNTGELFF.

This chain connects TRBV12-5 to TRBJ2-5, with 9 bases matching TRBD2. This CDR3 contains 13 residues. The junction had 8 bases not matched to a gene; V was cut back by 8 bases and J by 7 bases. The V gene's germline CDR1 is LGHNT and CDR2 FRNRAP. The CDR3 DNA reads TGTGCTAGTTCGGTAGCGGGAGCGGGGACCCAGTACTTC. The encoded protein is CASSVAGAGTQYF. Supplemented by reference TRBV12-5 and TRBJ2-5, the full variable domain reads DARVTQTPRHKVTEMGQEVTMRCQPILGHNTVFWYRQTMMQGLELLAYFRNRAPLDDSGMPKDRFSAEMPDATLATLKIQPSEPRDSAVYFCASSVAGAGTQYFGPGTRLLVL.